The rows below give T cell receptor beta chains drawn from one sample of a study of blood T cells in healthy people across ages. TCRdb called the 5' RACE reads again in MiXCR, with one record for every CDR3 protein. This table has around 800,000 distinct CDR3 sequences, about half appearing once. The specimen sequenced was blood. Every receptor here comes from a man older than 75 in good health. Each CDR3 is given with its conserved first and last residue. Each record gives: V gene, D gene, J gene, CDR3 length, clone size, CDR3 protein, CDR3 DNA. A D gene is named only where the DNA matches it firmly. Size is omitted from some rows. Given values are once, few, many or a class for expanded clones.

v_call: TRBV27
d_call: NA
j_call: TRBJ2-7
cdr3_length: 15
clone_size: NA
cdr3_aa: CASRTGGDLTYEQYF
cdr3_nt: TGTGCCAGCAGAACAGGAGGGGACTTAACCTACGAGCAGTACTTC

v_call: TRBV4-1
d_call: NA
j_call: TRBJ2-5
cdr3_length: 16
clone_size: once
cdr3_aa: CASSQLDILFYGEQYF
cdr3_nt: TGCGCCAGCAGCCAATTAGACATACTCTTCTACGGTGAGCAGTACTTC

v_call: TRBV19
d_call: TRBD2
j_call: TRBJ2-4
cdr3_length: 13
clone_size: NA
cdr3_aa: CATRLAGQNIQYF
cdr3_nt: TGTGCCACCAGACTAGCGGGACAAAACATTCAGTACTTC

v_call: TRBV10-3
d_call: NA
j_call: TRBJ2-3
cdr3_length: 15
clone_size: NA
cdr3_aa: CAISERGEAADTQYF
cdr3_nt: TGTGCCATCAGTGAGCGGGGCGAAGCAGCAGATACGCAGTATTTT

v_call: TRBV27
d_call: NA
j_call: TRBJ2-3
cdr3_length: 14
clone_size: NA
cdr3_aa: CASSRRDNTDTQYF
cdr3_nt: TGTGCCAGCAGTCGTCGGGACAACACAGATACGCAGTATTTT

v_call: TRBV20-1
d_call: TRBD2
j_call: TRBJ2-5
cdr3_length: 15
clone_size: NA
cdr3_aa: CSARKTSGRGETQYF
cdr3_nt: TGCAGTGCTAGGAAGACTAGCGGGAGGGGAGAGACCCAGTACTTC

v_call: TRBV18
d_call: TRBD2
j_call: TRBJ2-5
cdr3_length: 15
clone_size: NA
cdr3_aa: CASSPPVLAEETQYF
cdr3_nt: TGTGCCAGCTCACCACCGGTACTAGCGGAAGAGACCCAGTACTTC

v_call: TRBV29-1
d_call: TRBD2
j_call: TRBJ2-5
cdr3_length: 16
clone_size: many
cdr3_aa: CSVEDYRREGQETQYF
cdr3_nt: TGCAGCGTTGAAGATTACCGGCGGGAGGGCCAAGAGACCCAGTACTTC

v_call: TRBV4-2
d_call: NA
j_call: TRBJ2-1
cdr3_length: 20
clone_size: few
cdr3_aa: CASSQEGSGLLELGYNEQFF
cdr3_nt: TGTGCCAGCAGCCAAGAAGGGAGCGGGCTGTTGGAGCTGGGTTACAATGAGCAGTTCTTC

v_call: TRBV20-1
d_call: NA
j_call: TRBJ1-4
cdr3_length: 15
clone_size: once
cdr3_aa: CSVRPSPRGGEKLFF
cdr3_nt: TGCAGTGTACGTCCGTCCCCAAGGGGGGGTGAAAAACTGTTTTTT

v_call: TRBV29-1
d_call: TRBD1
j_call: TRBJ1-5
cdr3_length: 15
clone_size: few
cdr3_aa: CSALTGTGGDQPQHF
cdr3_nt: TGCAGCGCCTTAACAGGGACAGGGGGCGATCAGCCCCAGCATTTT

v_call: TRBV10-3
d_call: TRBD2
j_call: TRBJ2-3
cdr3_length: 15
clone_size: few
cdr3_aa: CAISDSSGRVDTQYF
cdr3_nt: TGTGCCATCAGTGATTCTAGCGGGAGAGTAGATACGCAGTATTTT

v_call: TRBV7-2
d_call: NA
j_call: TRBJ2-6
cdr3_length: 17
clone_size: few
cdr3_aa: CASSLGRVSSGANVLTF
cdr3_nt: TGTGCCAGCAGCTTGGGACGGGTGAGCTCTGGGGCCAACGTCCTGACTTTC

v_call: TRBV13
d_call: NA
j_call: TRBJ1-2
cdr3_length: 15
clone_size: NA
cdr3_aa: CASSPVGGSLYGYTF
cdr3_nt: TGTGCCAGCAGCCCGGTCGGGGGGTCTCTCTATGGCTACACCTTC

v_call: TRBV18
d_call: NA
j_call: TRBJ2-5
cdr3_length: 14
clone_size: NA
cdr3_aa: CASSPQGRGETQYF
cdr3_nt: TGTGCCAGCTCACCCCAGGGGCGCGGAGAGACCCAGTACTTC

v_call: TRBV29-1
d_call: TRBD2
j_call: TRBJ2-1
cdr3_length: 13
clone_size: NA
cdr3_aa: CSVASGVENEQFF
cdr3_nt: TGCAGCGTTGCTAGCGGGGTGGAGAATGAGCAGTTCTTC

v_call: TRBV20-1
d_call: NA
j_call: TRBJ2-2
cdr3_length: 14
clone_size: NA
cdr3_aa: CSAVQTGEGGELFF
cdr3_nt: TGCAGTGCTGTCCAAACAGGGGAGGGCGGGGAGCTGTTTTTT

v_call: TRBV20-1
d_call: NA
j_call: TRBJ2-5
cdr3_length: 14
clone_size: many
cdr3_aa: CSARTGTPQETQYF
cdr3_nt: TGCAGTGCTCGCACCGGGACACCACAAGAGACCCAGTACTTC

v_call: TRBV30
d_call: NA
j_call: TRBJ1-4
cdr3_length: 13
clone_size: NA
cdr3_aa: CAWTGPSNEKLFF
cdr3_nt: TGTGCCTGGACAGGACCCTCTAATGAAAAACTGTTTTTT

v_call: TRBV20-1
d_call: NA
j_call: TRBJ2-1
cdr3_length: 15
clone_size: NA
cdr3_aa: CSAGPGGGIYNEQFF
cdr3_nt: TGCAGTGCTGGGCCGGGGGGCGGGATATACAATGAGCAGTTCTTC

v_call: TRBV9
d_call: TRBD2
j_call: TRBJ2-4
cdr3_length: 18
clone_size: NA
cdr3_aa: CASSSGLAYSPAKNIQYF
cdr3_nt: TGTGCCAGCAGCTCGGGACTAGCGTATTCTCCAGCCAAAAACATTCAGTACTTC

v_call: TRBV5-1
d_call: NA
j_call: TRBJ2-3
cdr3_length: 15
clone_size: NA
cdr3_aa: CASSLAEGGTDTQYF
cdr3_nt: TGCGCCAGCAGCTTGGCCGAGGGCGGCACAGATACGCAGTATTTT

v_call: TRBV7-2
d_call: NA
j_call: TRBJ2-1
cdr3_length: 16
clone_size: NA
cdr3_aa: CASSPQEQGGANEQFF
cdr3_nt: TGTGCCAGCAGCCCCCAGGAACAGGGTGGGGCCAATGAGCAGTTCTTC

v_call: TRBV7-2
d_call: TRBD2
j_call: TRBJ2-7
cdr3_length: 14
clone_size: few
cdr3_aa: CASSFERESYEQYF
cdr3_nt: TGTGCCAGCAGCTTTGAGCGGGAGAGTTACGAGCAGTACTTC

v_call: TRBV4-3
d_call: NA
j_call: TRBJ2-7
cdr3_length: 14
clone_size: NA
cdr3_aa: CASSQDKGVYEQYF
cdr3_nt: TGCGCCAGCAGCCAAGATAAAGGGGTCTACGAGCAGTACTTC

v_call: TRBV5-5
d_call: NA
j_call: TRBJ2-7
cdr3_length: 14
clone_size: NA
cdr3_aa: CASSTEWGANEQYF
cdr3_nt: TGTGCCAGCAGCACTGAATGGGGGGCTAACGAGCAGTACTTC

v_call: TRBV25-1
d_call: NA
j_call: TRBJ2-3
cdr3_length: 17
clone_size: NA
cdr3_aa: CASSEFLGSGGTDTQYF
cdr3_nt: TGTGCCAGCAGTGAATTTCTCGGGAGTGGGGGCACAGATACGCAGTATTTT

v_call: TRBV7-2
d_call: NA
j_call: TRBJ1-2
cdr3_length: 14
clone_size: NA
cdr3_aa: CASSLQGPSYGYTF
cdr3_nt: TGTGCCAGCAGCTTACAGGGGCCCAGCTATGGCTACACCTTC

v_call: TRBV2
d_call: NA
j_call: TRBJ1-2
cdr3_length: 14
clone_size: NA
cdr3_aa: CASRNSATNYGYTF
cdr3_nt: TGTGCCAGCAGGAACAGCGCAACTAACTATGGCTACACCTTC

v_call: TRBV7-6
d_call: TRBD1
j_call: TRBJ2-7
cdr3_length: 15
clone_size: NA
cdr3_aa: CASSLGGTGVYEQYF
cdr3_nt: TGTGCCAGCAGCTTAGGGGGAACAGGGGTCTACGAGCAGTACTTC

v_call: TRBV2
d_call: NA
j_call: TRBJ2-7
cdr3_length: 13
clone_size: NA
cdr3_aa: CASSRGMDYEQYF
cdr3_nt: TGTGCCAGCAGCCGGGGTATGGACTACGAGCAGTACTTC

v_call: TRBV29-1
d_call: TRBD2
j_call: TRBJ2-2
cdr3_length: 14
clone_size: once
cdr3_aa: CSVEVSGSTGELFF
cdr3_nt: TGCAGCGTTGAGGTTAGCGGGAGCACCGGGGAGTTGTTTTTT

v_call: TRBV12-3/TRBV12-4
d_call: TRBD2
j_call: TRBJ2-1
cdr3_length: 15
clone_size: NA
cdr3_aa: CASSFKTSGIDEQFF
cdr3_nt: TGTGCCAGCAGTTTCAAAACTAGCGGGATCGATGAGCAGTTCTTC

v_call: TRBV6-1
d_call: TRBD1
j_call: TRBJ1-6
cdr3_length: 12
clone_size: NA
cdr3_aa: CASRGQNPPLHF
cdr3_nt: TGTGCCAGCAGGGGACAGAATCCACCCCTCCACTTT

v_call: TRBV5-1
d_call: NA
j_call: TRBJ2-5
cdr3_length: 14
clone_size: NA
cdr3_aa: CASSFMQTQETQYF
cdr3_nt: TGCGCCAGCAGCTTCATGCAGACCCAAGAGACCCAGTACTTC

v_call: TRBV5-1
d_call: TRBD2
j_call: TRBJ2-7
cdr3_length: 15
clone_size: NA
cdr3_aa: CASSVGLAANYEQYF
cdr3_nt: TGCGCCAGCAGCGTGGGACTAGCGGCAAATTACGAGCAGTACTTC

v_call: TRBV6-4
d_call: NA
j_call: TRBJ2-3
cdr3_length: 14
clone_size: NA
cdr3_aa: CASSAARTTDTQYF
cdr3_nt: TGTGCCAGCAGTGCCGCCCGGACCACAGATACGCAGTATTTT

v_call: TRBV7-2
d_call: NA
j_call: TRBJ1-6
cdr3_length: 12
clone_size: NA
cdr3_aa: CASSLEYSPLHF
cdr3_nt: TGTGCCAGCAGCTTAGAGTATTCACCCCTCCACTTT

v_call: TRBV27
d_call: NA
j_call: TRBJ2-7
cdr3_length: 14
clone_size: NA
cdr3_aa: CASRKEGRTYEQYF
cdr3_nt: TGTGCCAGCCGAAAAGAGGGACGGACCTACGAGCAGTACTTC

v_call: TRBV5-1
d_call: TRBD1
j_call: TRBJ1-4
cdr3_length: 15
clone_size: few
cdr3_aa: CASSLRQGGNEKLFF
cdr3_nt: TGCGCCAGCAGCCTACGACAGGGAGGAAATGAAAAACTGTTTTTT

v_call: TRBV5-1
d_call: TRBD2
j_call: TRBJ2-2
cdr3_length: 16
clone_size: few
cdr3_aa: CASSQRTSGSAGELFF
cdr3_nt: TGCGCCAGCAGCCAGCGGACTAGCGGGAGTGCCGGGGAGCTGTTTTTT

v_call: TRBV12-3/TRBV12-4
d_call: NA
j_call: TRBJ1-5
cdr3_length: 14
clone_size: NA
cdr3_aa: CASSFRQQPQPQHF
cdr3_nt: TGTGCCAGCAGTTTCCGGCAACAGCCTCAGCCCCAGCATTTT

v_call: TRBV27
d_call: TRBD1
j_call: TRBJ2-7
cdr3_length: 13
clone_size: NA
cdr3_aa: CASSSGTGDEQYF
cdr3_nt: TGTGCTAGCAGTTCCGGGACAGGGGACGAGCAGTACTTC

v_call: TRBV20-1
d_call: TRBD2
j_call: TRBJ2-1
cdr3_length: 15
clone_size: NA
cdr3_aa: CSARSERELINEQFF
cdr3_nt: TGCAGTGCTAGATCCGAGCGGGAGCTTATCAATGAGCAGTTCTTC

v_call: TRBV2
d_call: TRBD2
j_call: TRBJ2-5
cdr3_length: 12
clone_size: few
cdr3_aa: CASKREGDEQYF
cdr3_nt: TGTGCCAGCAAACGGGAGGGCGATGAGCAGTACTTC

v_call: TRBV12-3/TRBV12-4
d_call: TRBD2
j_call: TRBJ2-7
cdr3_length: 19
clone_size: few
cdr3_aa: CASSPPGLAGLHPSYEQYF
cdr3_nt: TGTGCCAGCAGTCCTCCGGGACTAGCGGGCCTTCACCCCTCCTACGAGCAGTACTTC

v_call: TRBV20-1
d_call: TRBD2
j_call: TRBJ2-1
cdr3_length: 14
clone_size: NA
cdr3_aa: CSAPRGGTYNEQFF
cdr3_nt: TGCAGTGCCCCTCGGGGGGGGACCTACAATGAGCAGTTCTTC

v_call: TRBV9
d_call: NA
j_call: TRBJ2-2
cdr3_length: 16
clone_size: NA
cdr3_aa: CASSVDGGENTGELFF
cdr3_nt: TGTGCCAGCAGCGTAGACGGGGGAGAGAACACCGGGGAGCTGTTTTTT

v_call: TRBV6-6
d_call: NA
j_call: TRBJ2-1
cdr3_length: 15
clone_size: NA
cdr3_aa: CASSYSTISYNEQFF
cdr3_nt: TGTGCCAGCAGTTACTCGACCATCTCCTACAATGAGCAGTTCTTC